The T cell receptor beta chain described here comes from a study of T-cell reconstitution after alpha-beta-depleted transplantation in children. The CDR3 runs to 13 residues. Trimming took 0 bases from V and 7 from J, leaving 9 bases between them. For TCRbeta, the library was prepared with unique molecular identifiers. One entry per CDR3 protein results from TCRdb running MiXCR on the PCR reads. The sample lists about 340,000 distinct CDR3 sequences, about 14% seen once, with 4% to 5.5% in the top ten. The gene calls are TRBV12-3 or TRBV12-4 and TRBJ1-1; D gene uncertain. The source is a human donor who donated a stem cell graft to a child with Fanconi anemia. Specimen: PBMCs, collected from the stem cell graft. The CDR3 coding sequence is TGTGCCAGCAGTTTAGCTCAACACAGTGAAGCTTTCTTT. Protein: CASSLAQHSEAFF.